The rows below give T cell receptor beta chains drawn from one sample of a study of shared clonotypes between healthy human individuals. Repertoires were generated with immunoSEQ multiplex PCR, while TCRdb's copy carries only in-frame clones and drops some. This table has fewer than 1 million clones, 95% to 97% appearing once. The sequenced sample was naive CD8+ T cells sorted from blood. All receptors derive from a man aged 25 to 40 in good health. Both conserved end residues are part of each CDR3. Fields, in order: D gene, J gene, V gene, clone size, CDR3 protein, CDR3 DNA. The D gene is left open where the match is weak. Expanded clones are given a class, and other clones once, few, many or no size at all.

d_call: .; j_call: TRBJ2-7; v_call: TRBV30; clone_size: .; cdr3_aa: CAWNMGTAYEQYF; cdr3_nt: TGTGCCTGGAACATGGGGACGGCCTACGAGCAGTACTTC
d_call: .; j_call: TRBJ2-3; v_call: TRBV4-1; clone_size: once; cdr3_aa: CASSQDGGATLTDTQYF; cdr3_nt: TGCGCCAGCAGCCAAGACGGCGGGGCGACGCTCACAGATACGCAGTATTTT
d_call: .; j_call: TRBJ1-1; v_call: TRBV6-1; clone_size: .; cdr3_aa: CASPGPHTEAFF; cdr3_nt: TGTGCCAGCCCTGGGCCCCACACTGAAGCTTTCTTT
d_call: TRBD1; j_call: TRBJ2-3; v_call: TRBV5-1; clone_size: .; cdr3_aa: CASSLETGATDTQYF; cdr3_nt: TGCGCCAGCAGCTTGGAGACAGGGGCCACAGATACGCAGTATTTT
d_call: TRBD2; j_call: TRBJ2-7; v_call: TRBV7-6; clone_size: .; cdr3_aa: CASRLAGVCEQYF; cdr3_nt: TGTGCCAGCAGACTAGCGGGAGTCTGCGAGCAGTACTTC
d_call: .; j_call: TRBJ1-1; v_call: TRBV5-1; clone_size: .; cdr3_aa: CASSSRGSNTEAFF; cdr3_nt: TGCGCCAGCAGCTCCCGGGGGTCGAACACTGAAGCTTTCTTT
d_call: .; j_call: TRBJ2-1; v_call: TRBV11-2; clone_size: .; cdr3_aa: CASSLDLGPYNEQFF; cdr3_nt: TGTGCCAGCAGCTTAGATTTGGGCCCCTACAATGAGCAGTTCTTC
d_call: TRBD2; j_call: TRBJ2-7; v_call: TRBV29-1; clone_size: .; cdr3_aa: CSAGTSGGSYEQYF; cdr3_nt: TGCAGCGCCGGGACTAGCGGAGGGTCCTACGAGCAGTACTTC
d_call: .; j_call: TRBJ2-7; v_call: TRBV6-6; clone_size: .; cdr3_aa: CASSFEPGNEQYF; cdr3_nt: TGTGCCAGCAGTTTCGAGCCCGGGAACGAGCAGTACTTC
d_call: .; j_call: TRBJ1-1; v_call: TRBV7-8; clone_size: .; cdr3_aa: CASSPSWARRHTEAFF; cdr3_nt: TGTGCCAGCAGCCCCTCTTGGGCGCGGAGACACACTGAAGCTTTCTTT
d_call: .; j_call: TRBJ2-3; v_call: TRBV4-1; clone_size: once; cdr3_aa: CASRGDSASTDTQYF; cdr3_nt: TGCGCCAGCCGGGGGGACAGTGCTAGCACAGATACGCAGTATTTT
d_call: .; j_call: TRBJ2-7; v_call: TRBV6-6; clone_size: .; cdr3_aa: CASSYAGEYEQYF; cdr3_nt: TGTGCCAGCAGTTACGCCGGGGAATACGAGCAGTACTTC
d_call: TRBD2; j_call: TRBJ2-3; v_call: TRBV15; clone_size: .; cdr3_aa: CATRPGGGSDTQYF; cdr3_nt: TGTGCCACCCGCCCCGGGGGGGGCTCAGATACGCAGTATTTT
d_call: TRBD2; j_call: TRBJ2-7; v_call: TRBV25-1; clone_size: .; cdr3_aa: CASSAIGLAGGYEQYF; cdr3_nt: TGTGCCAGCAGTGCTATCGGGCTAGCGGGAGGCTACGAGCAGTACTTC
d_call: .; j_call: TRBJ1-1; v_call: TRBV7-9; clone_size: .; cdr3_aa: CASSPEHSGTEAFF; cdr3_nt: TGTGCCAGCAGCCCAGAACATTCCGGGACCGAAGCTTTCTTT
d_call: .; j_call: TRBJ2-2; v_call: TRBV7-9; clone_size: .; cdr3_aa: CASSPRDTGELFF; cdr3_nt: TGTGCCAGCAGCCCGCGGGATACCGGGGAGCTGTTTTTT
d_call: TRBD1; j_call: TRBJ2-7; v_call: TRBV11-2; clone_size: once; cdr3_aa: CASSPGTVNYEQYF; cdr3_nt: TGTGCCAGCAGCCCCGGGACAGTGAACTACGAGCAGTACTTC
d_call: TRBD2; j_call: TRBJ2-5; v_call: TRBV11-2; clone_size: .; cdr3_aa: CASSVGTSGRSQGTQYF; cdr3_nt: TGTGCCAGCAGCGTGGGGACTAGCGGGAGATCTCAGGGGACCCAGTACTTC
d_call: .; j_call: TRBJ2-1; v_call: TRBV6-5; clone_size: .; cdr3_aa: CASSYGQGGWNEQFF; cdr3_nt: TGTGCCAGCAGTTATGGGCAGGGGGGGTGGAATGAGCAGTTCTTC
d_call: TRBD1; j_call: TRBJ1-1; v_call: TRBV13; clone_size: .; cdr3_aa: CASSPRTGGYTEAFF; cdr3_nt: TGTGCCAGCAGCCCTAGGACAGGGGGCTACACTGAAGCTTTCTTT
d_call: .; j_call: TRBJ2-7; v_call: TRBV9; clone_size: .; cdr3_aa: CASSAGTHTYEQYF; cdr3_nt: TGTGCCAGCAGCGCCGGGACTCATACCTACGAGCAGTACTTC
d_call: TRBD2; j_call: TRBJ2-1; v_call: TRBV9; clone_size: .; cdr3_aa: CASSEGLGTSGVSGQFF; cdr3_nt: TGTGCCAGCAGCGAGGGGCTCGGGACTAGCGGTGTTAGTGGGCAGTTCTTC
d_call: .; j_call: TRBJ2-7; v_call: TRBV11-2; clone_size: .; cdr3_aa: CASSPRDLDYEQYF; cdr3_nt: TGTGCCAGCAGCCCCCGGGACTTAGACTACGAGCAGTACTTC
d_call: .; j_call: TRBJ2-1; v_call: TRBV11-3; clone_size: .; cdr3_aa: CASSSRAALYNEQFF; cdr3_nt: TGTGCCAGCAGCTCCCGGGCAGCCCTTTACAATGAGCAGTTCTTC
d_call: .; j_call: TRBJ2-3; v_call: TRBV6-1; clone_size: .; cdr3_aa: CASSEGQWSTDTQYF; cdr3_nt: TGTGCCAGCAGTGAAGGACAGTGGAGCACAGATACGCAGTATTTT
d_call: .; j_call: TRBJ1-5; v_call: TRBV28; clone_size: once; cdr3_aa: CASSFMNQPQHF; cdr3_nt: TGTGCCAGCAGTTTTATGAATCAGCCCCAGCATTTT
d_call: .; j_call: TRBJ2-7; v_call: TRBV6-5; clone_size: .; cdr3_aa: CASSYSRGSYEQYF; cdr3_nt: TGTGCCAGCAGTTACAGCAGGGGCTCCTACGAGCAGTACTTC